This T cell receptor beta chain comes out of a study of T cell repertoires in cytomegalovirus infection. Study-wide findings and caveats: Dominating the ex vivo response were HLA-C-restricted CMV-specific TCR beta clonotypes.

TCRdb analysed the reads with MiXCR anew, one entry per CDR3 protein. This sample carries 900,000 to 950,000 distinct CDR3 sequences, roughly 31% of them seen once, and the ten largest clones take 13%. As to this clonotype: Its antigen is unidentified.

Germline CDR1 is SGHDN and CDR2 is FVKESK. This CDR3 contains 17 residues. Trimming removed 3 bases from V and 4 bases from J, with 19 bases in between. The sequencing here drew on cultured CD8+ T cells from PBMCs, taken from culture after CMV antigen stimulation. The chain combines TRBV14 with TRBJ2-1; the D is unclear. The source of this sequence is a human donor in good health (CMV status not recorded). Some clones in this sample may be carry-over from other donors' samples. This CDR3 is CASSHGFSWNIYNEQFF. The CDR3, as DNA: TGTGCCAGCAGCCACGGATTTAGCTGGAACATTTACAATGAGCAGTTCTTC.